The T cell receptor (beta chain) under discussion was sequenced for a study of cytomegalovirus exposure and HLA in healthy donors. General observations from the study: A later analysis reportedly found that, within productive TCRs, an Asian-associated ancestry cluster had fewer N-insertions than the mean observed across the roughly 630 donors.

For this clone: The antigen remains undetermined.

Primers included in the PCR were 60 Vbeta and 13 Jbeta primers. Only in-frame clones appear in the TCRdb table, and some are missing; sequencing was by immunoSEQ multiplex PCR. The sample holds around 130,000 clones, 70% to 90% seen once. Trimming took off 5 bases at V and 6 bases at J, with 7 bases between the two ends. There are 11 residues in the CDR3. Germline V gives CDR1 PRHDT, CDR2 FYEKMQ (reference sequence). The specimen was PBMCs. The J gene is TRBJ1-2, the V gene TRBV13; D uncertain. This clonotype was obtained from a boy aged 5-17 years in good health and CMV-seronegative. The CDR3 loop is CASSPGDGYTF. The CDR3 DNA sequence: TGTGCCAGCAGCCCCGGGGATGGCTACACCTTC. Filled out from reference TRBV13 and TRBJ1-2, the complete variable domain reads AAGVIQSPRHLIKEKRETATLKCYPIPRHDTVYWYQQGPGQDPQFLISFYEKMQSDKGSIPDRFSAQQFSDYHSELNMSSLELGDSALYFCASSPGDGYTFGSGTRLTVV.